Following are 27 T cell receptor beta chains from one sample sequenced in a study of blood T cell repertoires in COVID-19. Assay used: immunoSEQ multiplex PCR; TCRdb lists only in-frame clones, some missing. The table shows roughly 90,000 clones, with roughly nine tenths occurring only once. Sequencing was done on a sample of peripheral blood. The receptors originated from a man in his fifties with acute or convalescent COVID-19.

This chain links TRBV4-2 with TRBJ1-5; 8 bases map to TRBD1. The CDR3 spans 15 residues. Germline lookup yields CDR1 LGHNA and CDR2 YNFKEQ. The V and J ends lost 3 bases and 8 bases, in that order; junction bases with no gene match: 9. The CDR3 coding sequence is TGTGCCAGCAGCCACACCGACAGGGGAGGCGAGCCCCAGCATTTT. Protein: CASSHTDRGGEPQHF.

This chain connects TRBV11-3 to TRBJ2-1; D is perhaps TRBD1 (5 bases). The germline CDR1 and CDR2 sequences are SGHNT and YENEEA. Trimming cost V 5 bases and J 3 bases, with 11 bases left between them. The CDR3 extends over 14 amino acids. CDR3 nucleotide sequence: TGTGCCAGCAGCGCAGGGTCCAACTACAATGAGCAGTTCTTC. This gives the protein CASSAGSNYNEQFF.

The chain couples TRBV9 to TRBJ2-3; D remains unclear. The CDR3 sequence is 13 residues long. Trimming stripped 0 bases from V and 5 bases from J, with 7 bases between. CDR1 and CDR2 from the germline V gene are SGDLS and YYNGEE. In DNA form, the CDR3 reads TGTGCCAGCAGCGTAGTCCCAGGAGATACGCAGTATTTT. This sequence encodes CASSVVPGDTQYF.

The J gene is TRBJ2-5, the V gene TRBV4-1, with 7 positions matching TRBD2. The CDR3 consists of 13 residues. Per germline, CDR1 MGHRA and CDR2 YSYEKL. Trimming at V came to 4 bases and at J to 5 bases, leaving 4 bases not matched to a gene. Here the CDR3 DNA reads TGCGCCAGCAGCCGACTAGCTCGGGAGACCCAGTACTTC. Its translation: CASSRLARETQYF.

The gene calls are TRBV7-9 and TRBJ1-2, with D unclear. The CDR3 totals 12 residues. Germline V gene lookup returns CDR1 SEHNR and CDR2 FQNEAQ (reference sequence). V lost 4 bases, J lost 8 bases, and 11 bases lay in between. The CDR3 loop is CASSWVAGGYTF. The CDR3 DNA sequence: TGTGCCAGCAGCTGGGTAGCGGGGGGCTACACCTTC.

The chain uses TRBV6-5 and TRBJ2-7, with TRBD1 identical over 7 bases. V dropped 6 bases and J dropped 7; count of bases not matched to a gene: 12. This CDR3 comprises 14 residues. The germline V gene encodes CDR1 MNHEY and CDR2 SVGAGI. This chain's CDR3 is CASRSRTGREEQYF. CDR3 DNA: TGTGCCAGCAGATCAAGGACAGGACGTGAGGAGCAGTACTTC.

The V gene is TRBV2, the J gene TRBJ2-7, with 8 positions matching TRBD1. Germline loops: CDR1 SNHLY, CDR2 FYNNEI. The junction had 2 bases not matched to a gene; V was cut back by 3 bases and J by 1 base. The CDR3 contains 14 residues. The CDR3 reads CASSDRTGSYEQYF. CDR3 nucleotides: TGTGCCAGCAGTGACCGGACAGGGTCCTACGAGCAGTACTTC.

This chain uses TRBV4-2 with TRBJ1-5; 10 bases are a match to TRBD1. Germline V gene lookup returns CDR1 LGHNA and CDR2 YNFKEQ. There are 19 residues in the CDR3. Trimming removed 0 bases from V and 1 base from J; junction bases left unmatched: 9. The CDR3 is CASSQDGGTGVGSNQPQHF. The DNA of the CDR3 is TGTGCCAGCAGCCAAGATGGTGGGACAGGGGTGGGAAGCAATCAGCCCCAGCATTTT.

The table lists this clone with a few counts. The CDR3 here is CASSQEITPGNTIYF. CDR3 nucleotide sequence: TGTGCCAGCAGCCAAGAAATAACTCCTGGAAACACCATATATTTT. This rearrangement joins TRBV3-1 (or the pseudogene TRBV3-2) to TRBJ1-3, with D hard to call. This CDR3 is 15 amino acids long. Between the trimmed V and J ends, which lost 0 bases and 2 bases, there was a span of 8 bases. The V gene's germline CDR1 is LGHDT and CDR2 YNNKEL (reference sequence).

The chain combines TRBV5-8 with TRBJ1-2, with a tentative D call TRBD1 (6 bases). CDR3 length equals 14 residues. V lost 5 bases to trimming and J lost 5 bases, with 16 bases between them. Germline CDR1 reads SGHTS; CDR2 reads YDEGEE. The CDR3 sequence is CASSSSWGRYGYTF. The DNA of the CDR3 is TGTGCCAGCAGTTCCTCCTGGGGGCGTTATGGCTACACCTTC.

This chain connects TRBV9 to TRBJ1-2, with a possible D match to TRBD1 (6 bases). The V gene lost 8 bases and the J gene lost 5 bases, with 16 bases spanning the gap. This CDR3 region has 13 residues. Germline CDR1 is SGDLS and CDR2 is YYNGEE. CDR3 sequence reads: CASTPGQTYGYTF. DNA of the CDR3: TGTGCCAGTACCCCAGGACAGACTTATGGCTACACCTTC.

This sequence joins TRBV19 and TRBJ2-1, with D possibly TRBD1 on 6 matching bases. The CDR3 loop spans 14 amino acids. Germline V gives CDR1 LNHDA, CDR2 SQIVND (reference sequence). V gave up 1 base and J gave up 9 bases, with 13 bases separating them. The CDR3 sequence is CASSIGPVGGEQFF. The CDR3 DNA sequence: TGTGCCAGTAGTATAGGACCGGTAGGGGGTGAGCAGTTCTTC.

V and J are TRBV9 and TRBJ1-4, with 9 bases that match TRBD1. J was trimmed by 4 bases and V by 1 base; bases with no gene match: 5. The CDR3 covers 16 residues. Germline V lookup: CDR1 SGDLS, CDR2 YYNGEE. The chain's CDR3 is CASSVTSGQGNEKLFF. In DNA, the CDR3 is TGTGCCAGCAGCGTAACGTCGGGACAGGGTAATGAAAAACTGTTTTTT.

The chain couples TRBV5-1 to TRBJ2-1; 7 bases fit TRBD1. This CDR3 is 16 amino acids long. Germline lookup yields CDR1 SGHRS and CDR2 YFSETQ. With V trimmed by 4 bases and J by 5 bases, 12 bases remained unmatched. The CDR3 sequence is CASSPVQGPPHNEQFF. As DNA, the CDR3 is TGCGCCAGCAGCCCTGTACAGGGGCCACCCCACAATGAGCAGTTCTTC.

V gene TRBV4-2 combines with J gene TRBJ2-1, with D tentatively TRBD2 (5 bases). This CDR3 is built from 16 residues. Germline V gene data show CDR1 as LGHNA and CDR2 as YNFKEQ. The ends were cut back, 0 bases at V and 0 bases at J, with 9 bases in the middle. CDR3 loop: CASSQDRGHSYNEQFF. The CDR3 bases are TGTGCCAGCAGCCAAGATAGAGGGCACTCCTACAATGAGCAGTTCTTC.

This chain links TRBV3-1 (or the pseudogene TRBV3-2) with TRBJ2-1; 9 nucleotides line up with TRBD1. The CDR3 totals 14 residues. J lost 9 bases, V lost 1 base, and 4 bases had no gene match. CDR1 is LGHDT and CDR2 is YNNKEL in the germline V gene (reference sequence). The CDR3 DNA follows: TGTGCCAGCAGCCAAGTAGGGACAGGGAGTGAGCAGTTCTTC. Translation: CASSQVGTGSEQFF.

The chain couples TRBV5-1 to TRBJ2-7; TRBD1 aligns across 8 bases. The CDR3 has 14 residues. Germline CDR1 is SGHRS and CDR2 is YFSETQ. The junction had 4 bases not matched to a gene; V was cut back by 0 bases and J by 5 bases. The CDR3 coding sequence is TGCGCCAGCAGCTTGGCGACAGGGGACCACGAGCAGTACTTC. It codes for CASSLATGDHEQYF.

This clone occurred once. This chain links TRBV7-9 with TRBJ1-4, with 9 nucleotides matching TRBD1. J lost 5 bases, V lost 6 bases, and 4 bases had no gene match. This CDR3 is 14 amino acids long. Germline loops: CDR1 SEHNR, CDR2 FQNEAQ (reference sequence). The CDR3 region is CASSTGTGNEKLFF. The CDR3, as DNA: TGTGCCAGCAGTACCGGGACAGGGAATGAAAAACTGTTTTTT.

This chain connects TRBV28 to TRBJ2-7, with D possibly matching TRBD2 (6 bases). CDR1 is MDHEN, CDR2 SYDVKM, per germline. Trimming left V 7 bases short and J 0 bases short, with 13 bases between. The CDR3 is made up of 14 amino acids. This CDR3 reads CASNWVGGSYEQYF. The CDR3 DNA sequence: TGTGCCAGCAATTGGGTGGGAGGCTCCTACGAGCAGTACTTC. Using reference TRBV28 and TRBJ2-7 for the parts outside the CDR3, the full variable domain is DVKVTQSSRYLVKRTGEKVFLECVQDMDHENMFWYRQDPGLGLRLIYFSYDVKMKEKGDIPEGYSVSREKKERFSLILESASTNQTSMYLCASNWVGGSYEQYFGPGTRLTVT.

J is TRBJ1-6 and V is TRBV4-1; possibly TRBD1 for D (6 bases). V was cut by 4 bases and J by 1 base, with 14 bases left in between. In germline, CDR1 is MGHRA, CDR2 YSYEKL. The CDR3 contains 17 residues. CDR3 sequence: CASSLKQGTSYNSPLHF. As DNA, the CDR3 is TGCGCCAGCAGCCTAAAACAGGGAACGTCCTATAATTCACCCCTCCACTTT.

This sequence joins TRBV2 and TRBJ2-7; possibly TRBD1 for D (5 bases). CDR1 is SNHLY and CDR2 is FYNNEI in the germline V gene. V was pared by 2 bases and J by 0 bases, with 14 bases between. This CDR3 contains 16 residues. The CDR3: CASSESLDTISYEQYV. Here the CDR3 DNA reads TGTGCCAGCAGTGAATCCTTGGACACTATCTCCTACGAGCAGTACGTC.

The chain recombines TRBV28 with TRBJ2-1; TRBD2 aligns across 11 bases. CDR3 length: 16 amino acids. V shed 5 bases and J 7 bases; nucleotides not matched to a gene: 10. CDR1 is MDHEN, CDR2 SYDVKM, per germline. The CDR3 spells CASSPRLAGIWNEQFF. The CDR3 DNA is TGTGCCAGCAGTCCCCGACTAGCGGGAATCTGGAATGAGCAGTTCTTC.

The chain combines TRBV7-8 with TRBJ2-1, with TRBD1 matching 8 bases. CDR1 is SGHVS and CDR2 is FQNEAQ in the germline V gene. The CDR3 contains 16 residues. Losses at the gene ends were 1 base for V and 4 bases for J; bases not matched to a gene: 6. In DNA, the CDR3 is TGTGCCAGCAGCTTAGTCCCGGGACAGGTGTACAATGAGCAGTTCTTC. Protein: CASSLVPGQVYNEQFF. The full variable domain, rest sourced from reference TRBV7-8 and TRBJ2-1, is GAGVSQSPRYKVAKRGQDVALRCDPISGHVSLFWYQQALGQGPEFLTYFQNEAQLDKSGLPSDRFFAERPEGSVSTLKIQRTQQEDSAVYLCASSLVPGQVYNEQFFGPGTRLTVL.

The chain has TRBV19 and TRBJ1-6; 10 nucleotides line up with TRBD1. V was clipped by 7 bases and J by 10 bases; unmatched bases: 4. Germline-derived CDR1 and CDR2 are LNHDA and SQIVND (reference sequence). The CDR3 consists of 13 residues. The CDR3 is CASTGQGHSPLHF. The CDR3 region has the DNA TGTGCCAGTACGGGACAGGGGCACTCACCCCTCCACTTT.

The rearrangement uses TRBV7-3 and TRBJ2-1; D is unresolved. The CDR3 contains 13 residues. Germline CDR1 is SGHTA and CDR2 is FQGTGA. Trimming removed 5 bases from V and 4 bases from J, with 9 bases in between. The DNA for the CDR3 is TGTGCCAGCAGCCCGTCCTCTTACAATGAGCAGTTCTTC. Residues: CASSPSSYNEQFF. Together with reference TRBV7-3 and TRBJ2-1, the CDR3 gives the full variable domain: GAGVSQTPSNKVTEKGKYVELRCDPISGHTALYWYRQSLGQGPEFLIYFQGTGAADDSGLPNDRFFAVRPEGSVSTLKIQRTERGDSAVYLCASSPSSYNEQFFGPGTRLTVL.

The rearrangement links TRBV11-2 to TRBJ2-1; 11 nucleotides align to TRBD1. V was clipped by 6 bases and J by 6 bases; unmatched bases: 16. The CDR3 is 18 residues long. Per the germline V gene, CDR1 is SGHAT and CDR2 is FQNNGV. The CDR3 loop is CASRDRTGGYPPPNEQFF. The CDR3 nucleotides are TGTGCCAGCAGGGACCGGACAGGGGGCTACCCGCCCCCCAATGAGCAGTTCTTC.

The V and J genes are TRBV7-2 and TRBJ2-3; 9 bases line up with TRBD2. Unmatched junction bases numbered 5, after V lost 5 bases and J lost 5 bases. In germline, CDR1 is SGHTA, CDR2 FQGNSA. The CDR3 spans 14 residues. The CDR3 sequence is CASSLGLARDTQYF. In DNA, the CDR3 is TGTGCCAGCAGCCTAGGACTAGCGAGAGATACGCAGTATTTT.